This T cell receptor (beta chain) stems from a study of cytomegalovirus exposure and HLA in healthy donors (dated by TCRdb to about 2017). Some background on the complete study: In an earlier analysis of around 540 of the donors, approximately 260 Gb of sequence data and just under 120 million unique TCR beta sequences from about 179 million T cells were reported. Rather than drawing on any new phenotypic data, the later analysis identified candidate immune exposures from TCR beta sequences and the way those sequences occurred across donors. Donor age, sex, ethnicity and CMV serostatus were collected together with the repertoire data. Class I and class II HLA loci were covered by the typing at four-digit resolution. Typing coverage differed by locus: A, B, C, DRB1 and DQB1 were typed in roughly 629-630 donors, DQA1 in 500 to 550, DPA1 in 600 to 610, and DPB1 in around 440. In addition to the first cohort of several hundred subjects, a separate validation cohort of 120 different subjects was used. An earlier analysis of several hundred of the donors applied high-throughput TCR beta sequencing to assess whether each TCR beta V gene segment acted as functional or pseudogenic. On average, around 240,000 unique TCR beta nucleotide sequences were sequenced per donor among 398 genotyped donors of the cohort, with roughly a sixth of those sequences being non-productive. Using immunosequencing, the study profiled T cell repertoires from about 610 subjects and related those repertoires to cytomegalovirus serostatus. Roughly 300 gigabases of sequencing data and around 87 million unique TCR sequences were included in an early release covering 500 to 750 HLA-typed donors. All discovery cohort repertoires had been generated on a single sequencing platform. To study patterns of TCR occurrence, a later analysis re-analyzed previously published TCR beta repertoires from several hundred donors and added high-resolution HLA genotyping. Roughly five DR-DQ haplotypes were handled as single units for association and clustering, since linkage in the cohort was strong. High-throughput TCR immunosequencing, statistical association of individual TCRs with disease status, and machine learning were combined to predict cytomegalovirus infection status. Genome-wide SNP genotypes for about three fifths of the roughly 670 donors were used in a later genetic analysis, which treated that subset as a discovery cohort. Of the approximately 400 genotyped donors, approximately 83% fell in the genetic ancestry cluster associated with self-reported Caucasian donors. The study aimed to test whether signatures of past pathogen exposure could be identified by cataloging public T cell receptors. Study-wide conclusions, independent of this receptor: The study listed 164 TCR beta chains as associated with cytomegalovirus. Compared with the roughly 700-donor mean, donors in an Asian-associated ancestry cluster had fewer N-insertions in productive TCRs, according to a later genetic analysis. Roughly uniform sequencing depth across donors was assumed in presence/absence analyses, although this assumption may not hold. Because the 87-base-pair reads could not distinguish some IMGT-functional V segments, including TRBV6-2 and TRBV6-3, those segments were excluded. The classifier was reported to diagnose cytomegalovirus status with high specificity and sensitivity in both the original cohort and the validation cohort. In a later analysis, several top co-occurrence clusters were reported to appear linked to parvovirus B19, influenza, CMV and Epstein-Barr virus. Compared with equally common non-associated chains, HLA-associated TCR beta chains in a later analysis were more clonally expanded and had lower generation probabilities. In an earlier analysis of approximately 590 of the donors, most TCR beta V segments appeared in productive rearrangements about 90% or about 30% of the time, broadly matching IMGT annotations. Linkage disequilibrium might explain the correlated functional status among segregating V segments, but an unknown experimental factor could not be ruled out. In a later genetic analysis, a missense DCLRE1C variant was associated with V-gene and J-gene trimming of TCR beta chains, and the association was replicated in an independent cohort. CMV serostatus was the only immune exposure information available for the cohort. Assigning TCR associations to individual alleles was difficult when HLA alleles, especially DR and DQ, strongly co-occurred. A later analysis found that most CMV-associated TCR beta chains appeared HLA-restricted, with HLA associations seemingly driven largely by CMV exposure. A further reported finding was that TCR beta sequences accurately predicted the HLA-A and HLA-B alleles for most subjects in the first cohort. According to the authors, the approach could potentially be generalized to other disease states and immunological phenotypes. Over 15 rarely observed V segments, including chromosome 9 orphons, were excluded from the earlier analysis of 550 to 700 of the donors because counts were too low. In vitro tests confirmed that a few of the cytomegalovirus-associated TCR beta chains recognize cytomegalovirus antigens. The sequencing pipeline was judged likely to have produced a cluster of highly shared sequence variants as a technical artifact. Specific HLA alleles were associated with over 15,000 TCR beta sequences at a false discovery rate of 0.05 in a later analysis. In a later analysis, TCR association rates were found to vary across HLA loci, with the most associated TCRs seen for DRB1 alleles and the fewest for HLA-C alleles. Most TCR sequences were seen in very few donors, while some public TCRs were found in many individuals. This cohort had only TCR beta chains sequenced, and the lack of alpha or paired-chain data limited which features could be detected. Because some donors lacked HLA typing at each locus, the association tests relied only on the typed subset.

In the case of this clone: Its target antigen remains unknown. No much larger clonotype is one base removed from it; base qualities were not supplied. Other DNA sequences of this sample code for an identical CDR3.

The germline V gene yields LGHNA for CDR1 and YNFKEQ for CDR2. The CDR3, from cysteine to phenylalanine, totals 13 residues. Only CDR3 DNA is held: 39 bases, read in frame from base 1. V loses 4 bases of germline sequence and J loses 2 bases, and the interval between the two ends is 8 bases. The cohort was made up of roughly 670 healthy bone marrow donors. Cohort members were all nominally healthy when sampled, although unrecorded immune exposures were likely present. The donor tested CMV seronegative and was one of the 352 seronegative cohort members. A peripheral blood sample was provided by each donor, and peripheral blood mononuclear cells were used for TCR beta sequencing. Genomic DNA extraction from the blood cell samples was performed with the Qiagen DNeasy Blood Extraction Kit. The method was the immunoSEQ multiplex PCR assay. A mixture of 60 forward primers for TCR Vbeta segments and 13 reverse primers for TCR Jbeta segments was used in the multiplex PCR. The CDR3 region of rearranged TCR beta genes was amplified from genomic DNA by a multiplex PCR assay. Amplified TCR beta libraries were sequenced as 87-base-pair reads on the Illumina HiSeq System. Per the original workflow: In a later analysis, roughly 80 million unique TCR beta chains were counted across the 500 to 850 repertoires, and approximately 11 million of these chains were shared by at least two donors. To remove PCR and sequencing errors, raw reads were error-corrected and collapsed into unique sequences using a nearest-neighbor algorithm that merged closely related sequences. CDR3 sequences were aligned to IMGT reference sequences to assign V, D and J gene segments. Each retained sequence needed at least a six-nucleotide match to both a V gene segment and a J gene segment. Rearrangements were classified as productive when the CDR3 lacked stop codons and remained in frame with V and J, and all other rearrangements were classified as non-productive. Following IMGT convention, CDR3 was defined as the stretch from the second conserved V-encoded cysteine to the conserved J-encoded phenylalanine. In an earlier analysis of around 570 of the donors, sequences lacking an unambiguous match to a single V gene segment were excluded. In an earlier analysis of some 590 of the donors, a V segment was called functional when productive rearrangements were above 56.7%, and segregating when the standard deviation between donors exceeded 5%. A statistical classification framework was built to diagnose cytomegalovirus status from the catalog of TCR beta chain sequences. V and J gene assignment, in a later analysis, came from comparing TCR nucleotide sequences with IMGT/GENE-DB human TR gene sequences. In a later analysis, CDR3 sequences and most-parsimonious VDJ recombination scenarios were assigned using the TCRdist pipeline. In a later analysis, every TCR beta chain was defined by the combination of its CDR3 amino acid sequence and its V-gene family, and reads without a unique V-gene family were dropped. In a later analysis, nearly 600 highly shared, low-generation-probability nucleotide sequences were removed to address suspected cross-contamination and a sequencing artifact. In a later analysis, a clonal expansion index was calculated for each public chain from normalized within-repertoire ranks of inferred template counts. A later analysis computed generation probabilities with a VDJ recombination model fitted to out-of-frame rearrangements, and checked the results against IGoR. In a later analysis, TCR-TCR, TCR-HLA and TCR-CMV co-occurrence was scored with hypergeometric tests, and a repertoire-size bias correction was applied to TCR pairs. In a later analysis, false discovery rates were estimated by permuting HLA or CMV assignments 20 times. In a later analysis, co-occurring TCRs were grouped using DBSCAN, and TCRdist sequence similarity was added for clustering within HLA-allele-positive subsets. Repertoires with fewer than 30,000 or more than 120,000 public chains, plus five repertoires with anomalous nucleotide sharing, were excluded from co-occurrence clustering. TCRdb's version of the immuneACCESS table is confined to in-frame rearrangements and falls short of the full clone set. An unresolved V gene accounts for under half of the shortfall where checked; the remainder is of unknown origin. V, J and clone size reflect that table, while D and trimming were determined from the DNA. The sample table holds some 150,000 clones, of which 70% to 90% were seen once. The ten largest clonotypes hold roughly 2.3% of the sample.

The clonotype was recovered from a woman aged 18-29 years in good health and CMV-seronegative. The sequenced sample consisted of PBMCs. The V and J segments used are TRBV4-2 and TRBJ1-2; there is no confident call for the D gene. The CDR3 amino acid sequence is: CASSRGGNYGYTF. At the DNA level, the sequence is TGTGCCAGCAGCCGCGGCGGAAACTATGGCTACACCTTC.